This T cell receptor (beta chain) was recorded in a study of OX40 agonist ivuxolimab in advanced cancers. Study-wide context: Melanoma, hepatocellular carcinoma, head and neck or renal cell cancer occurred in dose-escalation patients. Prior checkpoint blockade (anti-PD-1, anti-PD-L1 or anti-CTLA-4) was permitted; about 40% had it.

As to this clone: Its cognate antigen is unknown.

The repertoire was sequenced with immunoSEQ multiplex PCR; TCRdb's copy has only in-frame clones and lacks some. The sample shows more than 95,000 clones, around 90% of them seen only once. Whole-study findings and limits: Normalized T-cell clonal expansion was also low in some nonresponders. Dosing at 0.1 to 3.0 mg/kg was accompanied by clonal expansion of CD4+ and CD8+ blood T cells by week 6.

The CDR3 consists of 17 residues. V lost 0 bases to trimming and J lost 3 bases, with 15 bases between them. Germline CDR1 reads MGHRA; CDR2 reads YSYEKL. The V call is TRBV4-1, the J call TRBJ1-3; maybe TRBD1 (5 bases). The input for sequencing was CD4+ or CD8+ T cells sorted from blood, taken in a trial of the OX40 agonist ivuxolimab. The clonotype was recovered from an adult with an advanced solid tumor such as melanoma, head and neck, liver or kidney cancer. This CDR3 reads CASSQDRNRFGGNTIYF. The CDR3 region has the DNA TGCGCCAGCAGCCAAGATCGTAACAGGTTTGGTGGAAACACCATATATTTT.